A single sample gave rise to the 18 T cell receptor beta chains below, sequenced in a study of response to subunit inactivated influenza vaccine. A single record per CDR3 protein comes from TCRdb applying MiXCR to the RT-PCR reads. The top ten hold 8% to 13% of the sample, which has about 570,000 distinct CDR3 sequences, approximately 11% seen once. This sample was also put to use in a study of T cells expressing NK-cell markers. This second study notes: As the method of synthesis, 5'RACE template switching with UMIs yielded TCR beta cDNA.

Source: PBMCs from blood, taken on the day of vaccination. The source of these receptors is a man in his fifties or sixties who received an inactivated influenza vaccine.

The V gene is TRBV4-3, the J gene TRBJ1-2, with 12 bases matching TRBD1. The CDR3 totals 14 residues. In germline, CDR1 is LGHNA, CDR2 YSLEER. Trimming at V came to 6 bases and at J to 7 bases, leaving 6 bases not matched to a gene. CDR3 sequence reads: CASSRDRGQTGYTF. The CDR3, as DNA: TGCGCCAGCAGTCGGGACAGGGGGCAAACTGGCTACACCTTC.

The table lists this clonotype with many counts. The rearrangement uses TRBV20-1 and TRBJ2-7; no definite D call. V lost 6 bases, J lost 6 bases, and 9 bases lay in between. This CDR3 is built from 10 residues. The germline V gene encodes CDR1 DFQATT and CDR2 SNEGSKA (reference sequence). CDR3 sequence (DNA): TGCAGTGCCGCCTTAGGCGAGCAGTACTTC. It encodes CSAALGEQYF.

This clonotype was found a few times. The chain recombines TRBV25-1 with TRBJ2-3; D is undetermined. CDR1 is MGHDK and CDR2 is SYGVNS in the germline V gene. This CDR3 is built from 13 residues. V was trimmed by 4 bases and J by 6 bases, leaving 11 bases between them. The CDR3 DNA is TGTGCCAGCAGTGTCTCGGACGCGGATACGCAGTATTTT. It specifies CASSVSDADTQYF.

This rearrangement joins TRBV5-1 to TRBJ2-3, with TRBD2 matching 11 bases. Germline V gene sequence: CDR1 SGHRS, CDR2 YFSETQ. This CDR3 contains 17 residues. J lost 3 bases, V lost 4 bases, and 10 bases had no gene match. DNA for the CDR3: TGCGCCAGCAGCAGGATTAGCGGGGGGGCCATGACAGATACGCAGTATTTT. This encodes CASSRISGGAMTDTQYF.

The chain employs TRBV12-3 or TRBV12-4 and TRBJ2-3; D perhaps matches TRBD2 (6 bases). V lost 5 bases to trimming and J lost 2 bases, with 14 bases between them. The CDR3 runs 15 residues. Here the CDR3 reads CASSPLGLSTDTQYF. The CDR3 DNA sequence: TGTGCCAGCAGTCCCTTGGGACTCTCCACAGATACGCAGTATTTT.

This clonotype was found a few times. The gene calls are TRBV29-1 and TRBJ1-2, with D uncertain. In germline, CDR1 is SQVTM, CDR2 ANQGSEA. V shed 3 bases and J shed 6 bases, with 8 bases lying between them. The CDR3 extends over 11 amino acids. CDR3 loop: CSVDPGHGYTF. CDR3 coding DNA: TGCAGCGTTGATCCGGGTCATGGCTACACCTTC.

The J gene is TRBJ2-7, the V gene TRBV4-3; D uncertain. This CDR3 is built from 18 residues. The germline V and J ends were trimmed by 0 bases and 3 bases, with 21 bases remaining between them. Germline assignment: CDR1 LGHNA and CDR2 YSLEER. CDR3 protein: CASSQDSKGFPSLYEQYF. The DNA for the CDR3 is TGCGCCAGCAGCCAAGATTCAAAAGGGTTCCCTTCCCTCTACGAGCAGTACTTC.

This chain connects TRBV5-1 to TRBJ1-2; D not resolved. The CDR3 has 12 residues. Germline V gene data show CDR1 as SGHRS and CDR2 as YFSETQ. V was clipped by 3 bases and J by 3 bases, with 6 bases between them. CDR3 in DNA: TGCGCCAGCAGCTCCGGGGACTATGGCTACACCTTC. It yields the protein CASSSGDYGYTF.

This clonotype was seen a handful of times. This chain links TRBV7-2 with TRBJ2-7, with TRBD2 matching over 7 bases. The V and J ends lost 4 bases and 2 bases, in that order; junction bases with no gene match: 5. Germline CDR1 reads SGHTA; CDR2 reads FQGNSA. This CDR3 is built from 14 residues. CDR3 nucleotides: TGTGCCAGCAGCTACCGACTAGCCACCTACGAGCAGTACTTC. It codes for CASSYRLATYEQYF.

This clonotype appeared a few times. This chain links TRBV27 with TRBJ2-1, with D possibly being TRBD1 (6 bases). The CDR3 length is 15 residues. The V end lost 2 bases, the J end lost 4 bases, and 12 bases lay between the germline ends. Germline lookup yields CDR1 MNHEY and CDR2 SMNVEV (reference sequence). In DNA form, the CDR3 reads TGTGCCAGCAGTTTAAAGACAGGCTTGTACAATGAGCAGTTCTTC. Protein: CASSLKTGLYNEQFF.

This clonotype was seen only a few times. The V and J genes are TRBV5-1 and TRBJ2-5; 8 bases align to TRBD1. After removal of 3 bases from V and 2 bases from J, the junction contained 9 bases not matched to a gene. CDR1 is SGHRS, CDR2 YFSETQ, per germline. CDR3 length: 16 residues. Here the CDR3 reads CASSSGGTGNQETQYF. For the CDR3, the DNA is TGCGCCAGCAGCTCTGGCGGGACAGGAAATCAAGAGACCCAGTACTTC.

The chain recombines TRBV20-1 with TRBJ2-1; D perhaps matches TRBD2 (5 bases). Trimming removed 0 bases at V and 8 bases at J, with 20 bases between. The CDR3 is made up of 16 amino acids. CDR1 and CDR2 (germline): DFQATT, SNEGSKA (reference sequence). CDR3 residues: CSARDLRAGIRDEQFF. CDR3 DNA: TGCAGTGCTAGAGATCTCCGGGCGGGCATTAGGGATGAGCAGTTCTTC.

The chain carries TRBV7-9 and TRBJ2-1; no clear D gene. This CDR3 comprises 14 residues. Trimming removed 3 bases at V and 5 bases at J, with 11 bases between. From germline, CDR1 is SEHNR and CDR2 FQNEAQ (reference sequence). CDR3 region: CASSFTRKNNEQFF. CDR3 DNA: TGTGCCAGCAGCTTTACCCGGAAAAACAATGAGCAGTTCTTC.

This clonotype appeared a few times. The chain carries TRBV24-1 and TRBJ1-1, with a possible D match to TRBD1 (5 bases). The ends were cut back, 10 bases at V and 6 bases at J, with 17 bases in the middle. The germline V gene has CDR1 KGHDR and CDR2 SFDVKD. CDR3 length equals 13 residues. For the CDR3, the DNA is TGTGCCACTCGCAGGGCTGGGTCCCCTGAAGCTTTCTTT. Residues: CATRRAGSPEAFF.

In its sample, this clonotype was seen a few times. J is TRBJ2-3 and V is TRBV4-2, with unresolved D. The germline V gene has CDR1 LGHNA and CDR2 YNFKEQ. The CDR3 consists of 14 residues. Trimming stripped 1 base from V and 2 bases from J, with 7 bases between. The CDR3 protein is CASSQGGHTDTQYF. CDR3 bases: TGTGCCAGCAGCCAAGGCGGCCACACAGATACGCAGTATTTT.

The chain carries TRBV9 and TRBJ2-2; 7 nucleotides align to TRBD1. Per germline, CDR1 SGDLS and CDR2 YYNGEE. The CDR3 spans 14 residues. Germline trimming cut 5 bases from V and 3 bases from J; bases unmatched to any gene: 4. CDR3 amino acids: CASRSDRDTGELFF. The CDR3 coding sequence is TGTGCCAGCAGGTCAGACAGGGACACCGGGGAGCTGTTTTTT. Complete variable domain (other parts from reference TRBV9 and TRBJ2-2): DSGVTQTPKHLITATGQRVTLRCSPRSGDLSVYWYQQSLDQGLQFLIQYYNGEERAKGNILERFSAQQFPDLHSELNLSSLELGDSALYFCASRSDRDTGELFFGEGSRLTVL.

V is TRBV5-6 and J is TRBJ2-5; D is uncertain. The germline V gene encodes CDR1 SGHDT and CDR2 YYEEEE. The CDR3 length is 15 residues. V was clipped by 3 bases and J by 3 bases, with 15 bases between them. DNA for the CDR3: TGTGCCAGCAGCTGGGGTTTGCAGGTGGAAGAGACCCAGTACTTC. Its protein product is CASSWGLQVEETQYF.

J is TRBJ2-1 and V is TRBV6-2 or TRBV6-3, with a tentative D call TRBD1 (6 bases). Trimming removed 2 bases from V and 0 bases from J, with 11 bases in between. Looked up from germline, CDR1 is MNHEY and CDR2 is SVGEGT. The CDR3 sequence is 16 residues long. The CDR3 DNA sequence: TGTGCCAGCAGTTACCCTCTAGGGGGCTCCTACAATGAGCAGTTCTTC. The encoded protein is CASSYPLGGSYNEQFF.